The 14 T cell receptor beta chains given below trace back to one sample, sequenced in a study of blood T cell repertoires in COVID-19 (dated by TCRdb to the early 2020s). The library was produced with the immunoSEQ multiplex PCR assay. Imported from immuneACCESS, the table was reduced by TCRdb to in-frame sequences with V and J called. These copies leave out some clones; in studies compared against another copy, an unresolved V gene accounts for under half, and the cause of the remainder is not known. Counted in this sample were under 75,000 clones; about four fifths of them appeared once. The ten largest clonotypes hold roughly 28% of the sample. The material sequenced was peripheral blood. The receptors originated from an elderly woman with active or convalescent COVID-19.

This clone was found many times. The chain joins TRBV3-1 (or the pseudogene TRBV3-2) to TRBJ2-7; TRBD2 agrees at 11 bases. Germline-derived CDR1 and CDR2 are LGHDT and YNNKEL (reference sequence). Trimming at V came to 0 bases and at J to 4 bases, leaving 11 bases not matched to a gene. The CDR3 has 18 amino acids. CDR3 region: CASSQDLGRLAGSYEQYF. The DNA of the CDR3 is TGTGCCAGCAGCCAAGATCTAGGGAGACTAGCGGGGTCATACGAGCAGTACTTC.

This clone was detected only once. The rearrangement links TRBV10-3 to TRBJ2-2, with 8 bases matching TRBD2. Germline values: CDR1 ENHRY, CDR2 SYGVKD. After removal of 0 bases from V and 0 bases from J, the junction contained 6 bases not matched to a gene. CDR3 length: 18 amino acids. DNA of the CDR3: TGTGCCATCAGTGAGTCCGGAGCGGGGGCCGCGAACACCGGGGAGCTGTTTTTT. Translated: CAISESGAGAANTGELFF.

The chain recombines TRBV10-2 with TRBJ2-2; possibly TRBD2 for D (5 bases). V was clipped by 7 bases and J by 3 bases, with 6 bases between them. Germline values: CDR1 WSHSY, CDR2 SAAADI. This CDR3 has 12 residues. The CDR3 DNA follows: TGCGCCAGCAAGGGAGACACCGGGGAGCTGTTTTTT. Its translation: CASKGDTGELFF.

The CDR3 nucleotides read TGTGCCAGCAGTAATAGCGGGGGGGACACCGGGGAGCTGTTTTTT. Translated, it gives CASSNSGGDTGELFF. The V and J genes are TRBV9 and TRBJ2-2; TRBD2 agrees at 11 bases. Trimming at V came to 5 bases and at J to 3 bases, leaving 3 bases not matched to a gene. Germline CDR1 reads SGDLS; CDR2 reads YYNGEE. The CDR3 contains 15 residues. Based on the CDR3 plus reference TRBV9 and TRBJ2-2, the full variable domain is DSGVTQTPKHLITATGQRVTLRCSPRSGDLSVYWYQQSLDQGLQFLIQYYNGEERAKGNILERFSAQQFPDLHSELNLSSLELGDSALYFCASSNSGGDTGELFFGEGSRLTVL.

The gene calls are TRBV11-2 and TRBJ2-6, with 9 bases matching TRBD1. There are 15 residues in the CDR3. CDR1 and CDR2 from the germline V gene are SGHAT and FQNNGV. With V trimmed by 5 bases and J by 10 bases, 9 bases remained unmatched. CDR3 region: CASSAGDRDFNVLTF. As DNA, the CDR3 is TGTGCCAGCAGCGCAGGGGACAGGGATTTTAACGTCCTGACTTTC.

The V call is TRBV6-2 or TRBV6-3, the J call TRBJ2-5, with TRBD1 matching 7 bases. This CDR3 is 16 amino acids long. V trimming: 2 bases; J trimming: 1 base; junction bases outside the gene matches: 7. Germline V gene data show CDR1 as MNHEY and CDR2 as SVGEGT. This chain's CDR3 is CASSYHSGGRQETQYF. CDR3 sequence (DNA): TGTGCCAGCAGTTACCACTCAGGGGGTCGCCAAGAGACCCAGTACTTC.

This clone was seen a few times. The V call is TRBV14, the J call TRBJ1-2; the D is unclear. The CDR3 length is 13 residues. V lost 1 base and J 2 bases, leaving 5 bases between the germline ends. The germline V gene encodes CDR1 SGHDN and CDR2 FVKESK. CDR3 DNA sequence: TGTGCCAGCAGCCAAGCAGGCAACTATGGCTACACCTTC. It codes for CASSQAGNYGYTF.

V gene TRBV5-4 combines with J gene TRBJ1-1, with 7 positions matching TRBD1. V lost 2 bases to trimming and J lost 6 bases; unmatched junction nucleotides: 4. CDR3 length equals 13 residues. Germline CDR1 SGHNT, CDR2 YYREEE (reference sequence). The CDR3 DNA is TGTGCCAGCAGCTTTACGAGGGGGCCTGAAGCTTTCTTT. Translated, it gives CASSFTRGPEAFF.

This sequence joins TRBV9 and TRBJ1-1, with D perhaps TRBD1 (6 bases). V was cut by 4 bases and J by 4 bases, with 17 bases left in between. Germline V gene sequence: CDR1 SGDLS, CDR2 YYNGEE. The CDR3 spans 15 residues. The DNA of the CDR3 is TGTGCCAGCAGCCCTTTCCAGGGGCAGGGCACTGAAGCTTTCTTT. It yields the protein CASSPFQGQGTEAFF.

The rearrangement joins TRBV5-1 to TRBJ1-4; 7 bases line up with TRBD1. The CDR3 is 16 amino acids. Germline lookup yields CDR1 SGHRS and CDR2 YFSETQ. Germline trimming cut 2 bases from V and 0 bases from J; bases unmatched to any gene: 4. For the CDR3, the DNA is TGCGCCAGCAGCTTACAGGGGACCGCAACTAATGAAAAACTGTTTTTT. Protein: CASSLQGTATNEKLFF. Variable domain in full (rest from reference TRBV5-1 and TRBJ1-4): KAGVTQTPRYLIKTRGQQVTLSCSPISGHRSVSWYQQTPGQGLQFLFEYFSETQRNKGNFPGRFSGRQFSNSRSEMNVSTLELGDSALYLCASSLQGTATNEKLFFGSGTQLSVL.

The chain uses TRBV18 and TRBJ2-2; 9 bases line up with TRBD2. There are 16 residues in the CDR3. V lost 1 base, J lost 1 base, and 1 base stayed unmatched. In germline, CDR1 is KGHSH, CDR2 LQKENI. CDR3: CASSPQTSGNTGELFF. The DNA for the CDR3 is TGTGCCAGCTCACCACAGACTAGCGGGAACACCGGGGAGCTGTTTTTT. The entire variable domain, with the rest obtained from reference TRBV18 and TRBJ2-2, is as follows: NAGVMQNPRHLVRRRGQEARLRCSPMKGHSHVYWYRQLPEEGLKFMVYLQKENIIDESGMPKERFSAEFPKEGPSILRIQQVVRGDSAAYFCASSPQTSGNTGELFFGEGSRLTVL.

The rearrangement joins TRBV7-2 to TRBJ1-2, with D possibly matching TRBD1 (6 bases). With 7 bases removed from V and 5 bases from J, the gap between germline ends came to 17 bases. The CDR3 runs 14 residues. Germline-derived CDR1 and CDR2 are SGHTA and FQGNSA. CDR3 bases: TGTGCCAGCATGCTCGAGGGGGGAGGGTATGGCTACACCTTC. Translating gives CASMLEGGGYGYTF.

The V and J genes are TRBV19 and TRBJ1-5; 10 nucleotides agree with TRBD1. In germline, CDR1 is LNHDA, CDR2 SQIVND (reference sequence). The CDR3 is 14 amino acids. Germline trimming cut 7 bases from V and 5 bases from J; bases unmatched to any gene: 5. The CDR3 sequence: CASTGTGVHQPQHF. As DNA, the CDR3 is TGTGCCAGTACCGGGACAGGGGTGCATCAGCCCCAGCATTTT. The entire variable domain, with the rest obtained from reference TRBV19 and TRBJ1-5, is as follows: DGGITQSPKYLFRKEGQNVTLSCEQNLNHDAMYWYRQDPGQGLRLIYYSQIVNDFQKGDIAEGYSVSREKKESFPLTVTSAQKNPTAFYLCASTGTGVHQPQHFGDGTRLSIL.

The chain is built from TRBV2 and TRBJ1-3; no firm D call. CDR1 SNHLY and CDR2 FYNNEI come from the germline V gene. This CDR3 region has 17 residues. With 3 bases removed from V and 0 bases from J, the gap between germline ends came to 15 bases. CDR3 sequence: CASSDLPRLISGNTIYF. DNA for the CDR3: TGTGCCAGCAGTGACTTGCCTCGACTGATCTCTGGAAACACCATATATTTT.